These T cell receptor beta chains were read from a single sample in a study of cytomegalovirus exposure and HLA in healthy donors. Only in-frame clones appear in the TCRdb table, and some are missing; sequencing was by immunoSEQ multiplex PCR. The sample records some 150,000 clones, 60% to 80% being singletons. The sequencing input was PBMCs. These receptors were taken from a male donor in good health and CMV-seronegative. Both conserved end residues are part of each CDR3. D genes are given only for firm matches.

CDR3 DNA	CDR3 protein	V gene	D gene	J gene
TGTGCCAGCAGTTACCCCGCAGCGCGCATCACTGAAGCTTTCTTT	CASSYPAARITEAFF	TRBV6-5	NA	TRBJ1-1
TGTGCCCGGGAATTTTTAGTGACGGGGACAGCCTTC	CAREFLVTGTAF	TRBV30	TRBD1	TRBJ1-2
TGTGCCTGGGAGACAGGGGTCGGTCAGCCCCAGCATTTT	CAWETGVGQPQHF	TRBV30	TRBD1	TRBJ1-5
TGTGCCAGTAGTATATTGGGGGAGGGCCCCTATGAGCAGTTCTTC	CASSILGEGPYEQFF	TRBV19	TRBD2	TRBJ2-1
TGTGCCAGCAGCTCCGGGGGGACTAGCGGCACAGATACGCAGTATTTT	CASSSGGTSGTDTQYF	TRBV7-7	TRBD2	TRBJ2-3
TGTGCCAGCAGTGACTCTCCGGGACAGGGTCGGGCTGAAGCTTTCTTT	CASSDSPGQGRAEAFF	TRBV6-4	TRBD1	TRBJ1-1
TGTGCCAGCAGCAAACAGGAGAACTATGGCTACACCTTC	CASSKQENYGYTF	TRBV27	NA	TRBJ1-2
TGTGCCAGCAGTTCTAGTAGACAGGGAGGGACCCAGTACTTC	CASSSSRQGGTQYF	TRBV6-6	NA	TRBJ2-5
TGTGCCAGCAGCTTAGGGACAGGGGGCGAGCAGTACTTC	CASSLGTGGEQYF	TRBV13	TRBD1	TRBJ2-7
TGTGCCAGTAGTATCCTTGGGCAGGTTACAGATACGCAGTATTTT	CASSILGQVTDTQYF	TRBV19	NA	TRBJ2-3
TGTGCCAGCAGTTTACGACTGGGGGGACTAGCGGCTAATGGGCCTTCCTACAATGAGCAGTTCTTC	CASSLRLGGLAANGPSYNEQFF	TRBV27	TRBD2	TRBJ2-1
TGTGCCGGCAGGGATCTACTAAGCTCCTACAATGAGCAGTTCTTC	CAGRDLLSSYNEQFF	TRBV6-5	NA	TRBJ2-1
TGCGCCAGCAGCCGCGGGGGGAGCTCCTACGAGCAGTACTTC	CASSRGGSSYEQYF	TRBV5-1	TRBD2	TRBJ2-7
TGTGCCAGCAGCTCCCCCGATCGGGTGTTTGAGACCCAGTACTTC	CASSSPDRVFETQYF	TRBV7-6	NA	TRBJ2-5
TGTGCTAGTGGTTTGCAGGGGTTCGGGGAGCTGTTTTTT	CASGLQGFGELFF	TRBV12-5	NA	TRBJ2-2
TGCAGCGTCGTCAGGTTGGAGAACACTGAAGCTTTCTTT	CSVVRLENTEAFF	TRBV29-1	NA	TRBJ1-1